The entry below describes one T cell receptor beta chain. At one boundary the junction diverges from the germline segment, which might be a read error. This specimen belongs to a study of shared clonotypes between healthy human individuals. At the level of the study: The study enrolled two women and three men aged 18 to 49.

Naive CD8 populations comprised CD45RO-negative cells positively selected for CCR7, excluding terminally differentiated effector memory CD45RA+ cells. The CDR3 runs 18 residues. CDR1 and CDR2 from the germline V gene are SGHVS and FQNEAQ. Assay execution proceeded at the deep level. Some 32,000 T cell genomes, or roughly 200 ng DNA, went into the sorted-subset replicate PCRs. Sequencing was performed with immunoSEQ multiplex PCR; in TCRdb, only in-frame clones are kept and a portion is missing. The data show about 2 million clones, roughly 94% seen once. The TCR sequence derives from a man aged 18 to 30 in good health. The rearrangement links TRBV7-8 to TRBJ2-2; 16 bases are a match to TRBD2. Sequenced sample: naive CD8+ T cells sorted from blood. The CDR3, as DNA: TGTGCCAGCAGCTATCTACGGGGGACTAGCGGGAGGGCCGGAGAGCTGTTTTTT. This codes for CASSYLRGTSGRAGELFF.